The clone carrying this T cell receptor (beta chain) was seen more than once but under ten times. No antigen is known for it. The sample originates from a study of T-cell memory formation after mild COVID-19. Study-wide points: CD4+ contracting clones were found mainly in CM and EM, and CD8+ ones in EMRA. Some SARS-CoV-2-responding clones were already detected in memory before infection.

Each CDR3 protein is one row after TCRdb ran MiXCR on the 5' RACE reads. Of 580,000 or so distinct CDR3 sequences listed, around a sixth are singletons. This CDR3 region has 12 residues. The V gene lost 1 base and the J gene lost 7 bases, with 4 bases spanning the gap. Germline loops: CDR1 LGHDT, CDR2 YNNKEL (reference sequence). The chain has TRBV3-1 and TRBJ1-4; the D is unclear. The sample comprised PBMCs or a T cell subset sorted from them (not recorded which). The origin of this receptor is an adult woman who had mild COVID-19 (a few samples of this study predate the infection). Cell type and time point are not known. The CDR3 is CASSQVSEKLFF. CDR3 coding DNA: TGTGCCAGCAGCCAAGTTAGTGAAAAACTGTTTTTT.